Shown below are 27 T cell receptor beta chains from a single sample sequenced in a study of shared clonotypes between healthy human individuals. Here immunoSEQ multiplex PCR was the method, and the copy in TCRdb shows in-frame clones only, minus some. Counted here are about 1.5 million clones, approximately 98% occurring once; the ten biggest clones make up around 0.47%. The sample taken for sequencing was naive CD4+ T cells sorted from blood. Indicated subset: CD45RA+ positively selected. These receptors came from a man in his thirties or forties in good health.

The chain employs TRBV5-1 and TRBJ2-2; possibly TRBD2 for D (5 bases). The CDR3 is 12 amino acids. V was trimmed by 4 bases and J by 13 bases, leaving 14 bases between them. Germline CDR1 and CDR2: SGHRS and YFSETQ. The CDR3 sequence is CASSLDSPWLFF. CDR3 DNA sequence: TGCGCCAGCAGCCTGGACTCTCCTTGGCTGTTTTTT.

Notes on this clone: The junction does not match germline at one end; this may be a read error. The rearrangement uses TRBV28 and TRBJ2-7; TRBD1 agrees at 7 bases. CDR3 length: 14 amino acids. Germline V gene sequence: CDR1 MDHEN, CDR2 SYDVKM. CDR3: CASSGPGQSSEQYF. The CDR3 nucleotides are TGTGCCAGCAGTGGCCCGGGACAGTCCTCCGAGCAGTACTTC.

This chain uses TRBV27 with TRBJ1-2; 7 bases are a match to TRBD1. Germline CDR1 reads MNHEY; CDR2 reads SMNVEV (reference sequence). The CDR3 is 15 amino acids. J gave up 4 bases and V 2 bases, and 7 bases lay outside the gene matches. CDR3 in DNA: TGTGCCAGCAGTTTAAGACAGGGTAGAGGCTATGGCTACACCTTC. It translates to CASSLRQGRGYGYTF.

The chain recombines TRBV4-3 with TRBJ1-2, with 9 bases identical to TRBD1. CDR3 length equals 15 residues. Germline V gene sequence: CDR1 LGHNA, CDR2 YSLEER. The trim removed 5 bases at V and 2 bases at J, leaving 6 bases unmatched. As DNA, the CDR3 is TGCGCCAGCAGCTCAGCCGGGACAGGGAACTATGGCTACACCTTC. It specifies CASSSAGTGNYGYTF.

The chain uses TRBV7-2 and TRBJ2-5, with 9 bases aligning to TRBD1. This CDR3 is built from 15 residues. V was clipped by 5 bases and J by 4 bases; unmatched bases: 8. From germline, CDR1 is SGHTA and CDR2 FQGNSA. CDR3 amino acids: CASSPRDRARETQYF. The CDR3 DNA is TGTGCCAGCAGCCCCCGGGACAGGGCCCGAGAGACCCAGTACTTC.

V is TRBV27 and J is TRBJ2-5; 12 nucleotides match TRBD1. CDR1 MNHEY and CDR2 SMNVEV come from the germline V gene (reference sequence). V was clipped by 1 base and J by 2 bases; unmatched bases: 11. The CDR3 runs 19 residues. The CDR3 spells CASSLWGQGARGRQETQYF. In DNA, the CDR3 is TGTGCCAGCAGTTTATGGGGACAGGGGGCGCGAGGGAGGCAAGAGACCCAGTACTTC.

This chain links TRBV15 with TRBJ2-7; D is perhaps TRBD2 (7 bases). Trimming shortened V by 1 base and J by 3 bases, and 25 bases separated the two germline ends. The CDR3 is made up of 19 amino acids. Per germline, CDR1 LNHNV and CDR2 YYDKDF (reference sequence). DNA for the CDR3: TGTGCCACCAGCAGAGGGGAGGGTTCCATCGGACAGTACGGCTACGAGCAGTACTTC. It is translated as CATSRGEGSIGQYGYEQYF.

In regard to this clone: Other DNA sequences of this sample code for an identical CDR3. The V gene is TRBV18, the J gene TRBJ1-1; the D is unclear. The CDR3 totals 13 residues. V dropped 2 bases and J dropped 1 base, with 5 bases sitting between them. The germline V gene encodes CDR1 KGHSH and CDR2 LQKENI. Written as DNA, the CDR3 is TGTGCCAGCTCACCAAAAGAGAACACTGAAGCTTTCTTT. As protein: CASSPKENTEAFF.

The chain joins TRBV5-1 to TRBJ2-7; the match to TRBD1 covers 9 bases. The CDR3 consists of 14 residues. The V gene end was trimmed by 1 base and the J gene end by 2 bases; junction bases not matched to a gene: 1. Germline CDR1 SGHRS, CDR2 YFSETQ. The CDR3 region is CASSLRTGAYEQYF. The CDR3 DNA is TGCGCCAGCAGCTTGAGGACAGGGGCCTACGAGCAGTACTTC.

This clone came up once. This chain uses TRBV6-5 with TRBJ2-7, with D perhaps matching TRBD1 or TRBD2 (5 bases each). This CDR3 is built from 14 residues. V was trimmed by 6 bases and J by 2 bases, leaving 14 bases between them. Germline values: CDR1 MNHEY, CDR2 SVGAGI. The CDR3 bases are TGTGCCAGCAGCCCCGGGGCTTCGACCTACGAGCAGTACTTC. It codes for CASSPGASTYEQYF.

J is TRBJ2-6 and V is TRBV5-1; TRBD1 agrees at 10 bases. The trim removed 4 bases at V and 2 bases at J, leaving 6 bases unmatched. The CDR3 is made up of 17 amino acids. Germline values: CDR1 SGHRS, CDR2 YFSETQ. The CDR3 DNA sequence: TGCGCCAGCAGCCCGAGGACAGGGGGTGCTGGGGCCAACGTCCTGACTTTC. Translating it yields CASSPRTGGAGANVLTF.

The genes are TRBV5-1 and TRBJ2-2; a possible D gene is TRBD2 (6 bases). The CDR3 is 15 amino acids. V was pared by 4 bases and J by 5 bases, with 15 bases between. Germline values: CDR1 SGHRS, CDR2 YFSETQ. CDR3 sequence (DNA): TGCGCCAGCAGCCGCAGCGGGCTTACTACCGGGGAGCTGTTTTTT. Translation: CASSRSGLTTGELFF.

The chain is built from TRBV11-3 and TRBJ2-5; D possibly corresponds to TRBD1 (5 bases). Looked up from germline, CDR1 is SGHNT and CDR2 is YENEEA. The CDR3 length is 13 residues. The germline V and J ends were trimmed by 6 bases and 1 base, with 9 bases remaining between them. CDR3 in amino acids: CASSRQSQETQYF. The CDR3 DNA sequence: TGTGCCAGCAGTCGACAGTCCCAAGAGACCCAGTACTTC.

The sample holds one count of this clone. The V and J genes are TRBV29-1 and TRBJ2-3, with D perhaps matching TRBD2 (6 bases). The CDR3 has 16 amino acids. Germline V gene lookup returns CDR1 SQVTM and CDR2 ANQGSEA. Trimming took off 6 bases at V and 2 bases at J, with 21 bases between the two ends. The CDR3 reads CSVGGERGRTTDTQYF. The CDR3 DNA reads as TGCAGCGTGGGGGGAGAGAGGGGAAGGACCACAGATACGCAGTATTTT.

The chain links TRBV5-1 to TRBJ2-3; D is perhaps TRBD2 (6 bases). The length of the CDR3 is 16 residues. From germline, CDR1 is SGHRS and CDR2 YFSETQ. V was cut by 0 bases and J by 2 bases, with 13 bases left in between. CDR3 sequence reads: CASSLGDGGYTDTQYF. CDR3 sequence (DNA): TGCGCCAGCAGCTTGGGGGACGGAGGGTACACAGATACGCAGTATTTT.

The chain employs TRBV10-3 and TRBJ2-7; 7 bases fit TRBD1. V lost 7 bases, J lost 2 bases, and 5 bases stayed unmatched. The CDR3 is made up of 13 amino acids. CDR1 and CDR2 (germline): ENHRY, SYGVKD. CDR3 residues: CAIKGDSTYEQYF. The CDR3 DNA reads TGTGCCATCAAAGGGGACAGCACCTACGAGCAGTACTTC.

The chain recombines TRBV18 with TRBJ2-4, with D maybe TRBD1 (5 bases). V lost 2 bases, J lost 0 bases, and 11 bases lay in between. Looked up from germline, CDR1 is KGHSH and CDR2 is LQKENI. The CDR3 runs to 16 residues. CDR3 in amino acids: CASSPSDILAKNIQYF. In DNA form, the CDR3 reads TGTGCCAGCTCACCATCGGACATTCTAGCCAAAAACATTCAGTACTTC.

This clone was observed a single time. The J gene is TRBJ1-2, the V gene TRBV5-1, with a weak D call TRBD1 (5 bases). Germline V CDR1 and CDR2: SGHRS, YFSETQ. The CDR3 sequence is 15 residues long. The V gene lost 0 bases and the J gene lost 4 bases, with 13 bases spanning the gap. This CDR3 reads CASSLAGVEGYGYTF. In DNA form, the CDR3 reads TGCGCCAGCAGCTTGGCGGGGGTTGAGGGCTATGGCTACACCTTC.

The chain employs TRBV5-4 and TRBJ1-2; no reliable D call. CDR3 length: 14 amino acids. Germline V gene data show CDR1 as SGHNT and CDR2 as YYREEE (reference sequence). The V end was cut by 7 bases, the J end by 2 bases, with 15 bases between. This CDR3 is CASRPPGKNYGYTF. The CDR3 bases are TGTGCCAGCCGACCCCCAGGAAAAAACTATGGCTACACCTTC.

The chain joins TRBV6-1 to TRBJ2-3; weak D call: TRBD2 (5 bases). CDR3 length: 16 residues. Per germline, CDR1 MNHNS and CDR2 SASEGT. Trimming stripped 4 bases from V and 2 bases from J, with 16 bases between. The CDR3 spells CASSGRSGLVTDTQYF. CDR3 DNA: TGTGCCAGCAGTGGAAGAAGCGGACTGGTCACAGATACGCAGTATTTT.

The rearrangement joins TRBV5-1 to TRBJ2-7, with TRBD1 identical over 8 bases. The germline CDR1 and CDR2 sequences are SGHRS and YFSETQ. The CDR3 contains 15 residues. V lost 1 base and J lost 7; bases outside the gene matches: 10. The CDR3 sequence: CASSLKSQTGVEQYF. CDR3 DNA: TGCGCCAGCAGCTTGAAGAGCCAGACAGGGGTTGAGCAGTACTTC.

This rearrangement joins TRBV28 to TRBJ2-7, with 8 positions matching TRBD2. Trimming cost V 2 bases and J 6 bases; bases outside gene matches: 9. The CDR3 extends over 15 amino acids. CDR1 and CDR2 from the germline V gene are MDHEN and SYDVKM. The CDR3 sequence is CASSLVSAGVPEQYF. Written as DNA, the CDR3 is TGTGCCAGCAGTTTAGTATCAGCGGGAGTACCCGAGCAGTACTTC.

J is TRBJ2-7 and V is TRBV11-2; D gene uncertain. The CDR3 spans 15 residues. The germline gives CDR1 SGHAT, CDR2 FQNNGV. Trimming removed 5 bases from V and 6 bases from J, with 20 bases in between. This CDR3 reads CASSPRPGSASEQYF. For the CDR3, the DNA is TGTGCCAGCAGCCCACGTCCGGGTTCGGCTAGCGAGCAGTACTTC.

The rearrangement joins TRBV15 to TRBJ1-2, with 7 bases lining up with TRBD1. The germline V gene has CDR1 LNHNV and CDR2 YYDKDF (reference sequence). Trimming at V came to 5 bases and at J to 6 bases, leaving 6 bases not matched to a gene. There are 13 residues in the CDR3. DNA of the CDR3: TGTGCCACCAGCGTCCGGGACAGAGATGGCTACACCTTC. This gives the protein CATSVRDRDGYTF.

The CDR3 sequence is CASSGGTSGRAGNEQFF. The DNA of the CDR3 is TGTGCCAGCAGCGGCGGGACTAGCGGGAGGGCCGGCAATGAGCAGTTCTTC. V is TRBV5-4 and J is TRBJ2-1, with 16 bases aligning to TRBD2. Per germline, CDR1 SGHNT and CDR2 YYREEE (reference sequence). V lost 4 bases and J lost 6; bases outside the gene matches: 7. The length of the CDR3 is 17 residues.

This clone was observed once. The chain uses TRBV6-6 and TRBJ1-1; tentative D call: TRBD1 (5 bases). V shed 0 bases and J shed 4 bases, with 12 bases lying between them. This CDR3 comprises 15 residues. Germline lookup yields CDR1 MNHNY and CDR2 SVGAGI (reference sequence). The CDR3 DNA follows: TGTGCCAGCAGTTACTCAGGTCAGGGAGGCACTGAAGCTTTCTTT. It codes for CASSYSGQGGTEAFF.

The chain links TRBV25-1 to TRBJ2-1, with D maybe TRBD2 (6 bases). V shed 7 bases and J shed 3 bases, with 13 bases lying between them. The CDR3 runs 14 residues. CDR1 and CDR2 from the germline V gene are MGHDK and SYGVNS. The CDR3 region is CASKSVRDYNEQFF. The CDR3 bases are TGTGCCAGCAAGAGTGTGCGGGACTACAATGAGCAGTTCTTC.